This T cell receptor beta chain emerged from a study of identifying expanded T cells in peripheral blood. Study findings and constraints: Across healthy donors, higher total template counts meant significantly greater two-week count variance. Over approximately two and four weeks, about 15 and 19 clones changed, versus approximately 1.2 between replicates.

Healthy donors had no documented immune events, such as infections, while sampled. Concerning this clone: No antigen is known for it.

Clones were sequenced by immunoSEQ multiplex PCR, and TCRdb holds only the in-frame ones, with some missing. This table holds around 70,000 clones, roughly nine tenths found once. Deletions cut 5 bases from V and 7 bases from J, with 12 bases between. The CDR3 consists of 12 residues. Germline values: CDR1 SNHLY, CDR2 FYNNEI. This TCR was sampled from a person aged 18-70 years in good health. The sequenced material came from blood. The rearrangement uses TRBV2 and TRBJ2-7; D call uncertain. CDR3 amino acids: CASSPGTNEQYF. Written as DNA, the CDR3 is TGTGCCAGCAGTCCAGGTACAAATGAGCAGTACTTC.